These 8 T cell receptor beta chains came from one sample sequenced in a study of blood T cells in healthy people across ages. Using a J-beta primer mix together with a sample-barcoded 5' primer, a second PCR was run for roughly 7 to 12 cycles. One entry per CDR3 protein, called by TCRdb with MiXCR from the 5' RACE reads. Of about 1.6 million distinct CDR3 sequences detected, roughly 32% appear once; the ten largest clones hold 11%. Source material: blood. Source of these receptors: a young woman in good health.

This CDR3 reads CATRGKGSTDTQYF. Written as DNA, the CDR3 is TGTGCCACTAGAGGGAAGGGAAGCACAGATACGCAGTATTTT. V is TRBV24-1 and J is TRBJ2-3, with D possibly matching TRBD2 (5 bases). With 10 bases removed from V and 0 bases from J, the gap between germline ends came to 13 bases. The germline V gene encodes CDR1 KGHDR and CDR2 SFDVKD. The CDR3 is made up of 14 amino acids.

This clonotype was detected a few times. This chain links TRBV28 with TRBJ1-5; D not certain. The germline CDR1 and CDR2 sequences are MDHEN and SYDVKM. V lost 0 bases and J 2 bases, leaving 11 bases between the germline ends. The CDR3 is made up of 16 amino acids. This CDR3 reads CASSLWGMEGNQPQHF. The CDR3 DNA reads TGTGCCAGCAGTTTATGGGGCATGGAGGGCAATCAGCCCCAGCATTTT.

This clonotype has a handful of counts. The V call is TRBV11-1, the J call TRBJ2-3, with 12 bases that match TRBD1. The germline CDR1 and CDR2 sequences are SGHAT and FQDESV (reference sequence). The ends lost 5 bases at V and 1 base at J; junction bases unmatched: 7. The CDR3 has 17 amino acids. CDR3 bases: TGTGCCAGCAGCCCGGGACAGGGGGCTGGGGGCACAGATACGCAGTATTTT. This translates into CASSPGQGAGGTDTQYF.

This clonotype was seen only a few times. The CDR3 loop reads CATSDVTGANTGELFF. The CDR3 nucleotides are TGTGCCACCAGTGATGTGACGGGAGCGAACACCGGGGAGCTGTTTTTT. This chain links TRBV24-1 with TRBJ2-2; perhaps TRBD2 as D (6 bases). The CDR3 totals 16 residues. Germline V gene lookup returns CDR1 KGHDR and CDR2 SFDVKD. Deletions cut 3 bases from V and 0 bases from J, with 10 bases between.

This chain uses TRBV9 with TRBJ2-5, with a weak D call TRBD2 (6 bases). Germline V gives CDR1 SGDLS, CDR2 YYNGEE. The CDR3 is 14 residues long. The V and J ends lost 4 bases and 3 bases respectively, with 13 bases between them. In DNA form, the CDR3 reads TGTGCCAGCAGCCCCGGAGGGCTGAAAGAGACCCAGTACTTC. It is translated as CASSPGGLKETQYF.

CDR3 loop: CASSQNTGANYGYTF. CDR3 bases: TGCGCCAGCAGCCAGAATACGGGGGCGAACTATGGCTACACCTTC. The chain recombines TRBV4-1 with TRBJ1-2; possible D gene TRBD1, 6 bases. This CDR3 has 15 residues. The V gene lost 3 bases and the J gene lost 2 bases, with 13 bases spanning the gap. Germline assignment: CDR1 MGHRA and CDR2 YSYEKL.

Turning to this clonotype: A read error may explain this, as a much larger clone is one base away. The chain links TRBV7-8 to TRBJ2-3; D is perhaps TRBD1 (6 bases). The CDR3 spans 15 residues. Germline V gene data show CDR1 as SGHVS and CDR2 as FQNEAQ. The CDR3 DNA reads TGTGCCAGCAGCTTAGAAAGGGGGTACTCAGATACGCGGTATTTT. Translated, it gives CASSLERGYSDTRYF.

A few counts support this clonotype. This sequence joins TRBV7-8 and TRBJ2-1; TRBD2 matches 12 bases. The CDR3 extends over 16 amino acids. Germline V gives CDR1 SGHVS, CDR2 FQNEAQ. The V and J ends lost 5 bases and 6 bases, in that order; junction bases with no gene match: 8. In DNA form, the CDR3 reads TGTGCCAGCAGCACCCTAGCGGGAGGGCCCGGCAATGAGCAGTTCTTC. Translated: CASSTLAGGPGNEQFF. The variable domain in full, completed from reference TRBV7-8 and TRBJ2-1, reads GAGVSQSPRYKVAKRGQDVALRCDPISGHVSLFWYQQALGQGPEFLTYFQNEAQLDKSGLPSDRFFAERPEGSVSTLKIQRTQQEDSAVYLCASSTLAGGPGNEQFFGPGTRLTVL.